This T cell receptor beta chain is from a study of cytomegalovirus exposure and HLA in healthy donors. The wider study: Earlier sequencing of about 179 million T cells yielded under 120 million unique TCR beta sequences. Study outcomes and limitations: Researchers reported from a later analysis that most CMV-associated TCR beta chains appeared HLA-restricted.

Regarding this clone: Its antigen is currently unknown.

The J segment lost 1 base and the V segment lost 7 bases, leaving 13 bases of the junction unmatched. Per the germline V gene, CDR1 is MNHEY and CDR2 is SMNVEV (reference sequence). The CDR3 runs 19 residues. PCR primers comprised 60 Vbeta and 13 Jbeta primers. Original analysis: In a later analysis, the count reached 74 million or so unique TCR beta chains, with approximately 11 million shared. Only in-frame clones appear in the TCRdb table, and some are missing; sequencing was by immunoSEQ multiplex PCR. V, J and clone size derive from that table, while D and trimming were established from the DNA sequence. The sample lists some 140,000 clones; 65% to 85% were seen once.

The material sequenced was PBMCs. The chain combines TRBV27 with TRBJ2-6, with 10 bases identical to TRBD1. The clonotype comes from a young man in good health and CMV-seronegative. The DNA for the CDR3 is TGTGCCAGCACCGACAGGGGGCGTTTGAGTAGGTCTGGGGCCAACGTCCTGACTTTC. Its translation: CASTDRGRLSRSGANVLTF.